The 17 T cell receptor beta chains below come from one sample, sequenced in a study of regulatory T cells in long-lasting Graves disease. Time point defined: newly diagnosed GD, antithyroid drugs for less than 3 months. TCR sequences were obtained from RNA taken from PBMCs. Construction of TCR beta libraries relied on iRepertoire HTBI primers and on Arm-PCR targeting CDR3 regions. TCRdb reanalysed the multiplex PCR reads using MiXCR and keeps one entry per CDR3 protein. The repertoire consists of under 700,000 distinct CDR3 sequences, with more than 15% occurring once and the leading ten covering 20% to 25%. The same data also contributed to another study, on T cells in Graves' hyperthyroidism and ophthalmopathy.

Source: peripheral blood mononuclear cells (PBMCs), taken at new diagnosis, from a patient treated with antithyroid drugs. Receptors originate from a woman aged 35-65 years with Graves disease.

This clonotype was seen many times. The rearrangement uses TRBV18 and TRBJ1-3; no clear D gene. Trimming cost V 8 bases and J 0 bases, with 11 bases left between them. There are 14 residues in the CDR3. From germline, CDR1 is KGHSH and CDR2 LQKENI. The CDR3 region is CASSPDTSGNTIYF. The CDR3 nucleotides are TGTGCCAGCAGCCCTGACACCTCTGGAAACACCATATATTTT.

This clonotype was seen many times. The genes are TRBV2 and TRBJ2-5; the D gene is possibly TRBD2 (6 bases). Looked up from germline, CDR1 is SNHLY and CDR2 is FYNNEI. The CDR3 spans 13 residues. V lost 7 bases and J lost 0, with 9 bases in between. The CDR3 region is CASIRGNQETQYF. CDR3 coding DNA: TGTGCCAGCATACGGGGGAACCAAGAGACCCAGTACTTC.

On this clonotype: A much more abundant neighbour one base away suggests this may be a read error. The chain joins TRBV28 to TRBJ1-1; D is uncertain. Trimming pared 3 bases from V and 7 bases from J, leaving 15 bases between. This CDR3 comprises 14 residues. Germline lookup yields CDR1 MDHEN and CDR2 SYDVKM. The CDR3 nucleotides are TGTGCCAGCAGTTTGGGATCAATACGGTTTGAAGCTTTCTTT. This gives the protein CASSLGSIRFEAFF.

This clonotype was observed a few times. The chain joins TRBV5-1 to TRBJ1-4, with 9 bases matching TRBD1. V shed 6 bases and J 5 bases; nucleotides not matched to a gene: 5. The CDR3 has 14 residues. Per germline, CDR1 SGHRS and CDR2 YFSETQ. CDR3 protein: CASNLGTGNEKLFF. Written as DNA, the CDR3 is TGCGCCAGCAACCTGGGGACAGGGAATGAAAAACTGTTTTTT.

The table lists this clonotype with many counts. The rearrangement links TRBV18 to TRBJ1-1; D is ambiguous. The CDR3 length is 11 residues. From germline, CDR1 is KGHSH and CDR2 LQKENI. The V gene lost 5 bases and the J gene lost 6 bases, with 7 bases spanning the gap. In DNA form, the CDR3 reads TGTGCCAGCTCAAGTACACCTGAAGCTTTCTTT. Its protein is CASSSTPEAFF.

The chain carries TRBV2 and TRBJ2-7, with 11 bases aligning to TRBD1. Per the germline V gene, CDR1 is SNHLY and CDR2 is FYNNEI. The CDR3 contains 17 residues. V gave up 6 bases and J gave up 0 bases; unmatched junction bases: 10. The CDR3 region has the DNA TGTGCCAGCAGAGGGGACAGGGGGGACGCTATCTCCTACGAGCAGTACTTC. Translated: CASRGDRGDAISYEQYF.

The CDR3 loop reads CAISEDSGSSYNEQFF. CDR3 sequence (DNA): TGTGCCATCAGTGAGGACAGCGGGAGTTCCTACAATGAGCAGTTCTTC. The rearrangement links TRBV10-3 to TRBJ2-1; 8 positions match TRBD2. The CDR3 is 16 residues long. V was clipped by 2 bases and J by 1 base; unmatched bases: 4. Looked up from germline, CDR1 is ENHRY and CDR2 is SYGVKD.

The chain is built from TRBV2 and TRBJ1-5; tentative D call: TRBD1 (6 bases). V was cut by 6 bases and J by 3 bases, with 9 bases left in between. Germline V lookup: CDR1 SNHLY, CDR2 FYNNEI. This CDR3 is built from 13 residues. The CDR3, as DNA: TGTGCCAGCAGGAGACAGGTCAATCAGCCCCAGCATTTT. Protein: CASRRQVNQPQHF.

The chain carries TRBV12-3 or TRBV12-4 and TRBJ2-1; 8 bases are a match to TRBD2. Trimming removed 3 bases from V and 9 bases from J; junction bases left unmatched: 13. The CDR3 extends over 16 amino acids. The CDR3 bases are TGTGCCAGCAGTTTGGCGGGGGCGGGGGGCCAGGGTGAGCAGTTCTTC. It translates to CASSLAGAGGQGEQFF.

This clonotype was recorded at least ten times. The CDR3 region is CASSRGGSSYNSPLHF. In DNA form, the CDR3 reads TGTGCCAGCAGCAGAGGCGGCTCCTCCTATAATTCACCCCTCCACTTT. The rearrangement joins TRBV13 to TRBJ1-6; D unresolved. The germline gives CDR1 PRHDT, CDR2 FYEKMQ (reference sequence). Deletions cut 5 bases from V and 0 bases from J, with 11 bases between. The CDR3 spans 16 residues.

This clonotype has at least ten counts. The chain links TRBV20-1 to TRBJ2-3; 9 nucleotides agree with TRBD2. V lost 6 bases, J lost 2 bases, and 3 bases stayed unmatched. The germline V gene encodes CDR1 DFQATT and CDR2 SNEGSKA (reference sequence). CDR3 length equals 13 residues. The CDR3 nucleotides read TGCAGTGCCAAGCGGGGGGACACAGATACGCAGTATTTT. It encodes CSAKRGDTDTQYF.

V is TRBV12-3 or TRBV12-4 and J is TRBJ1-2; TRBD1 agrees at 9 bases. The CDR3 is 13 amino acids. V was clipped by 3 bases and J by 7 bases; unmatched bases: 3. CDR3 sequence: CASSFDRGTGYTF. The CDR3 coding sequence is TGTGCCAGCAGTTTCGACAGGGGGACTGGCTACACCTTC.

V gene TRBV5-1 combines with J gene TRBJ1-1; no clear D. The CDR3 consists of 15 residues. Trimming took 0 bases from V and 3 from J, leaving 12 bases between them. Germline V gene lookup returns CDR1 SGHRS and CDR2 YFSETQ. The CDR3 sequence: CASSLALGMDTEAFF. The CDR3 DNA reads TGCGCCAGCAGCTTGGCCTTGGGTATGGACACTGAAGCTTTCTTT.

A few counts support this clonotype. V gene TRBV12-5 combines with J gene TRBJ2-7; D gene ambiguous. V was pared by 6 bases and J by 4 bases, with 7 bases between. This CDR3 has 11 amino acids. CDR1 and CDR2 from the germline V gene are LGHNT and FRNRAP. CDR3 sequence (DNA): TGTGCTAGTGGCTTCCCTTACGAGCAGTACTTC. It is translated as CASGFPYEQYF.

This clonotype showed up just a few times. An end of the junction does not agree with germline; a read error may underlie this. V gene TRBV29-1 combines with J gene TRBJ2-7, with D tentatively TRBD1 (6 bases). The CDR3 covers 19 residues. The germline gives CDR1 SQVTM, CDR2 ANQGSEA. The CDR3 bases are TGCAGCGTTGACCCCCAGGGGTCAGAACTTTTAACCCCCAACTTACGAAACCGATTC. Its translation: CSVDPQGSELLTPNLRNRF.

This sequence joins TRBV4-1 and TRBJ2-2, with a tentative D call TRBD2 (5 bases). CDR1 is MGHRA, CDR2 YSYEKL, per germline. This CDR3 has 16 amino acids. Trimming left V 5 bases short and J 7 bases short, with 20 bases between. DNA for the CDR3: TGCGCCAGCAGCTTTTCCCCCCGGGGTAGTAACGGGGAGCTGTTTTTT. As protein: CASSFSPRGSNGELFF.

This clonotype came up many times. This chain joins TRBV12-3 or TRBV12-4 and TRBJ1-2; D not certain. Trimming left V 3 bases short and J 5 bases short, with 19 bases between. CDR3 length: 16 residues. This CDR3 is CASSFRVANLRYGYTF. The CDR3 DNA is TGTGCCAGCAGTTTCCGGGTGGCTAACTTACGGTATGGCTACACCTTC.